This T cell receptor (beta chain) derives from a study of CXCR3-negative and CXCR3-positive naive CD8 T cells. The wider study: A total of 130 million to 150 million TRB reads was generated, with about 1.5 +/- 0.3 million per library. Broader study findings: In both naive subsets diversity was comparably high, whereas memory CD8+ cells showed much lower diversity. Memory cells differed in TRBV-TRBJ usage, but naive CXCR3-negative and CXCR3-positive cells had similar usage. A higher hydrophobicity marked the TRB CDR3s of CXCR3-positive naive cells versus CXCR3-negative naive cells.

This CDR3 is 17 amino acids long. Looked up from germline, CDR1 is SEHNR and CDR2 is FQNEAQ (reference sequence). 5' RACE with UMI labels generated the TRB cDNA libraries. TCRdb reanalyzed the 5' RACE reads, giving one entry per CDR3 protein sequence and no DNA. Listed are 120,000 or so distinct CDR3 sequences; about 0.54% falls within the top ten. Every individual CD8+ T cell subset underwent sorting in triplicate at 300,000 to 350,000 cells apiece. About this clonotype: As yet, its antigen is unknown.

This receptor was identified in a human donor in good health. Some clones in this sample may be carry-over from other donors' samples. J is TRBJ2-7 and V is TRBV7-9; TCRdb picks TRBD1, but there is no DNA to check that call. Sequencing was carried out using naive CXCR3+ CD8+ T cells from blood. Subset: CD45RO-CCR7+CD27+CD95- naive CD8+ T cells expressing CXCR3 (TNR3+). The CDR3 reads CASSPPVGTAAFYEQYF.